Listed here is a single T cell receptor beta chain. The antigen is undetermined. V lost 4 bases and J lost 4; bases outside the gene matches: 6. There are 16 residues in the CDR3. The germline V gene has CDR1 SGDLS and CDR2 YYNGEE. Stated treatment: about 20 received Ad26.COV2.S at low or high dose, single or two shots; a few received placebo; per-sample allocation not given. Material that was analyzed had been drawn on day 63 after the first vaccine or placebo injection. The sample comes from a study of Ad26.COV2.S vaccination and SARS-CoV-2 variants. Overall study context: The donor belonged to the COV1001 Ad26.COV2.S trial arm. Intramuscular Ad26.COV2.S at 5x10^10 or 1x10^11 viral particles. Study results and caveats: Once vaccination had occurred, spike-specific CD8+ and CD4+ T cell responses reportedly showed substantial breadth.

Only in-frame clones appear in the TCRdb table, and some are missing; sequencing was by immunoSEQ multiplex PCR. The sample records 350,000 to 450,000 clones, about 89% being singletons. This specimen consisted of peripheral blood, obtained in a trial of Ad26.COV2.S vaccine versus placebo. This chain links TRBV9 with TRBJ2-1, with 12 bases aligning to TRBD2. This sequence originates from a person aged 18-60 years who received the Ad26.COV2.S COVID-19 vaccine or a placebo. DNA for the CDR3: TGTGCCAGCAGCTCTTGGACTAGCGGGACATACAATGAGCAGTTCTTC. This gives the protein CASSSWTSGTYNEQFF.